These 4 T cell receptor beta chains originate from one sample sequenced in a study of T cell repertoires in cytomegalovirus infection. Which antigens these TCRs recognize remains unknown. TCRdb processed the reads anew with MiXCR; each CDR3 protein has one entry. The sample carries 80,000 or so distinct CDR3 sequences, 40% recorded once. The material was CD8+ T cells from cultured PBMCs, obtained from culture after CMV antigen stimulation. The receptors stem from a human donor in good health (CMV status not recorded). Some clones in this sample may be carry-over from other donors' samples.

This chain links TRBV7-9 with TRBJ2-3; the match to TRBD1 covers 8 bases. CDR1 is SEHNR, CDR2 FQNEAQ, per germline (reference sequence). The CDR3 contains 16 residues. J lost 2 bases, V lost 5 bases, and 9 bases had no gene match. The CDR3 nucleotides are TGTGCCAGCAGCCTCAGGACAGGGACGTCCACAGATACGCAGTATTTT. It codes for CASSLRTGTSTDTQYF. The full variable domain, its missing parts supplied by reference TRBV7-9 and TRBJ2-3, is DTGVSQNPRHKITKRGQNVTFRCDPISEHNRLYWYRQTLGQGPEFLTYFQNEAQLEKSRLLSDRFSAERPKGSFSTLEIQRTEQGDSAMYLCASSLRTGTSTDTQYFGPGTRLTVL.

The chain couples TRBV9 to TRBJ2-7, with 9 bases lining up with TRBD1. V gave up 3 bases and J gave up 5 bases; unmatched junction bases: 12. Germline CDR1 and CDR2: SGDLS and YYNGEE. The CDR3 is made up of 16 amino acids. The DNA for the CDR3 is TGTGCCAGCAGCGCCACAGGGGGCGCCTGGGGTCACGAGCAGTACTTC. It is translated as CASSATGGAWGHEQYF.

Comments on this clonotype: The junction does not match germline at one end; this may be a read error. The V gene is TRBV5-8, the J gene TRBJ2-5, with a tentative D call TRBD2 (6 bases). Germline V lookup: CDR1 SGHTS, CDR2 YDEGEE. This CDR3 has 17 residues. The CDR3 DNA reads as TGTGACAGCAGCTTGGCGTCGGGTTGGCGGGGAGGTGAGACCCAGTACTTC. This encodes CDSSLASGWRGGETQYF. Full variable domain (outside the CDR3, taken from reference TRBV5-8 and TRBJ2-5): EAGVTQSPTHLIKTRGQQATLRCSPISGHTSVYWYQQALGLGLQFLLWYDEGEERNRGNFPPRFSGRQFPNYSSELNVNALELEDSALYLCDSSLASGWRGGETQYFGPGTRLLVL.

CDR3 sequence: CASSLAGTGWSPYNEQFF. The CDR3 coding sequence is TGTGCCAGCAGCTTAGCCGGGACAGGGTGGAGTCCCTACAATGAGCAGTTCTTC. V is TRBV7-8 and J is TRBJ2-1; 9 bases are a match to TRBD1. V shed 0 bases, J shed 2 bases, and the junction held 8 bases outside the gene matches. CDR1 and CDR2 from the germline V gene are SGHVS and FQNEAQ. The CDR3 is made up of 18 amino acids.